This T cell receptor (beta chain) was captured by sequencing in a study of technical replicates of blood from several donors. This clone was seen a single time. This CDR3 contains 11 residues. Only in-frame clones appear in the TCRdb table, and some are missing; sequencing was by immunoSEQ multiplex PCR. The sample lists about 97,000 clones; around 96% were seen once. The chain combines TRBV12-1 with TRBJ2-2; the table's D call TRBD1 went unverified against the DNA. TRBV12-1 is deemed a pseudogene. Material for sequencing was T cells isolated from PBMCs. This TCR was recovered from a human donor in good health. The CDR3 spells CASSFAGELFF. CDR3 coding DNA: TGTGCCAGCAGCTTTGCGGGCGAGCTGTTTTTT.